The 13 T cell receptor beta chains presented below share a single source sample, sequenced in a study of neoadjuvant anti-PD-1 for oral cavity cancer (dated by TCRdb to the early 2020s). The time point label, as the study defines it: before neoadjuvant nivolumab. To prepare the library, the immunoSEQ multiplex PCR assay was applied. The table was pulled from immuneACCESS by TCRdb, which kept in-frame rearrangements only. Such tables lose some clones; where checked, under half of the loss comes from unresolved V genes, and the rest has no known cause. The sample includes 15,000 to 20,000 clones, with roughly three fifths observed a single time. The top ten clonotypes cover around 3% of the sample. The sequencing used PBMCs, collected before nivolumab (anti-PD-1) treatment. All receptors come from a person aged 40 to 85 with oral cavity squamous cell carcinoma.

This clone has more than one count but fewer than ten. The chain couples TRBV29-1 to TRBJ1-2; D remains unclear. Germline-derived CDR1 and CDR2 are SQVTM and ANQGSEA. Trimming took 8 bases from V and 2 from J, leaving 9 bases between them. The CDR3 consists of 11 residues. CDR3 sequence reads: CSIGGNYGYTF. The DNA of the CDR3 is TGCAGCATCGGCGGGAACTATGGCTACACCTTC. The full variable domain, in which reference TRBV29-1 and TRBJ1-2 provide the parts outside the CDR3, is SAVISQKPSRDICQRGTSLTIQCQVDSQVTMMFWYRQQPGQSLTLIATANQGSEATYESGFVIDKFPISRPNLTFSTLTVSNMSPEDSSIYLCSIGGNYGYTFGSGTRLTVV.

V gene TRBV15 combines with J gene TRBJ2-1; 14 positions agree with TRBD2. The germline V gene has CDR1 LNHNV and CDR2 YYDKDF (reference sequence). V lost 2 bases and J lost 9; bases outside the gene matches: 6. The length of the CDR3 is 16 residues. CDR3 nucleotide sequence: TGTGCCACCAGCAGAAGGGGGACTAGCGGGAGTAGTGAGCAGTTCTTC. The encoded protein is CATSRRGTSGSSEQFF.

The chain links TRBV6-5 to TRBJ1-1; D ambiguous. Germline V gene data show CDR1 as MNHEY and CDR2 as SVGAGI. The CDR3 consists of 15 residues. V was cut by 4 bases and J by 0 bases, with 12 bases left in between. CDR3 nucleotide sequence: TGTGCCAGCAGTTCCCCTTCCGGAATGAACACTGAAGCTTTCTTT. Translated, it gives CASSSPSGMNTEAFF.

The chain combines TRBV4-1 with TRBJ1-4, with 11 bases fitting TRBD1. Trimming cost V 4 bases and J 8 bases; bases outside gene matches: 12. CDR3 length: 17 amino acids. Germline assignment: CDR1 MGHRA and CDR2 YSYEKL. The CDR3 is CASSPTYSGTGGEKLFF. The CDR3 nucleotides read TGCGCCAGCAGCCCCACTTACTCCGGGACAGGGGGGGAAAAACTGTTTTTT.

This clone was counted between two and nine times. The rearrangement links TRBV14 to TRBJ1-1; TRBD1 agrees at 7 bases. The CDR3 is 12 residues long. In germline, CDR1 is SGHDN, CDR2 FVKESK. With V trimmed by 5 bases and J by 4 bases, 1 base remained unmatched. The CDR3 coding sequence is TGTGCCAGCAGCAGGGACAGCACTGAAGCTTTCTTT. Its translation is CASSRDSTEAFF. Combining the CDR3 with reference TRBV14 and TRBJ1-1 gives the whole variable domain EAGVTQFPSHSVIEKGQTVTLRCDPISGHDNLYWYRRVMGKEIKFLLHFVKESKQDESGMPNNRFLAERTGGTYSTLKVQPAELEDSGVYFCASSRDSTEAFFGQGTRLTVV.

There are a few counts of this clone. V gene TRBV9 combines with J gene TRBJ1-3; D may be TRBD1 (6 bases). The V gene lost 4 bases and the J gene lost 8 bases, with 10 bases spanning the gap. Germline V gene data show CDR1 as SGDLS and CDR2 as YYNGEE. The CDR3 length is 12 residues. The CDR3 nucleotides are TGTGCCAGCAGCCTACAGGGTGACACCATATATTTT. This codes for CASSLQGDTIYF.

This clone was recorded a few times. J is TRBJ1-2 and V is TRBV30, with D uncertain. The germline gives CDR1 GTSNPN, CDR2 SVGIG (reference sequence). V was shortened by 0 bases and J by 8 bases, with 13 bases between the two germline ends. The CDR3 has 13 amino acids. The CDR3 DNA is TGTGCCTGGAGTGTAGGTCTTGGGATCGGCTACACCTTC. Translation: CAWSVGLGIGYTF.

The chain recombines TRBV19 with TRBJ2-7, with a tentative D call TRBD2 (6 bases). V was pared by 2 bases and J by 4 bases, with 12 bases between. This CDR3 region has 14 residues. Germline V gene lookup returns CDR1 LNHDA and CDR2 SQIVND (reference sequence). CDR3 coding DNA: TGTGCCAGTAGTATACCCGGGAGAGTGTACGAGCAGTACTTC. This translates into CASSIPGRVYEQYF.

This clone appeared a few times. The rearrangement joins TRBV6-6 to TRBJ1-4; D may be TRBD1 (6 bases). With 6 bases removed from V and 8 bases from J, the gap between germline ends came to 16 bases. This CDR3 comprises 14 residues. CDR1 is MNHNY and CDR2 is SVGAGI in the germline V gene (reference sequence). The chain's CDR3 is CASRAQGEGEKLFF. The CDR3 DNA follows: TGTGCCAGCAGGGCACAGGGAGAAGGGGAAAAACTGTTTTTT.

V is TRBV6-5 and J is TRBJ2-5; possibly TRBD2 for D (6 bases). The CDR3 contains 13 residues. V shed 2 bases and J shed 8 bases, with 12 bases lying between them. From germline, CDR1 is MNHEY and CDR2 SVGAGI. The CDR3: CASSYRGLETQYF. The CDR3 bases are TGTGCCAGCAGTTACCGGGGACTGGAAACCCAGTACTTC.

The rearrangement links TRBV10-3 to TRBJ2-1, with D tentatively TRBD1 (5 bases). CDR1 is ENHRY, CDR2 SYGVKD, per germline. Trimming removed 3 bases from V and 5 bases from J, with 11 bases in between. There are 14 residues in the CDR3. The CDR3 is CAISERSGNNEQFF. In DNA form, the CDR3 reads TGTGCCATCAGTGAACGATCAGGGAACAATGAGCAGTTCTTC.

The rearrangement uses TRBV7-9 and TRBJ2-2; D is uncertain. Germline CDR1 is SEHNR and CDR2 is FQNEAQ (reference sequence). The CDR3 loop spans 12 amino acids. V shed 3 bases and J shed 4 bases, with 3 bases lying between them. CDR3 residues: CASSFPTGELFF. The CDR3 coding sequence is TGTGCCAGCAGCTTTCCCACCGGGGAGCTGTTTTTT.

This sequence joins TRBV7-9 and TRBJ2-5; D is perhaps TRBD2 (6 bases). Germline lookup yields CDR1 SEHNR and CDR2 FQNEAQ (reference sequence). This CDR3 contains 15 residues. V lost 4 bases and J lost 5, with 17 bases in between. The CDR3 is CASSSSGQVGETQYF. For the CDR3, the DNA is TGTGCCAGCAGCTCCAGCGGGCAGGTAGGGGAGACCCAGTACTTC.